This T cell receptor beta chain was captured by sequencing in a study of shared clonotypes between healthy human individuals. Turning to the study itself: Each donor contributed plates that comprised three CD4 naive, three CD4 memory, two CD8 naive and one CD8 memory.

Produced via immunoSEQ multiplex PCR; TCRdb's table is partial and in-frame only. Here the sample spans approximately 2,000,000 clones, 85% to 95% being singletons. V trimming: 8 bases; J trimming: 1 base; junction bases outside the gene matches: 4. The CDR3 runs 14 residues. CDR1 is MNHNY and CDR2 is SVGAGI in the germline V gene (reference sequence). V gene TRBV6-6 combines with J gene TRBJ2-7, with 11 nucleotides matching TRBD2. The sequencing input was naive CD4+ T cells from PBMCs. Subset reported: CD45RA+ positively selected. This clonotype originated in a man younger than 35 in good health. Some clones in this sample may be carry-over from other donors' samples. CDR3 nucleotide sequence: TGTGCCAGCGGTCGACTAGCGGGGTCCTACGAGCAGTACTTC. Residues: CASGRLAGSYEQYF.